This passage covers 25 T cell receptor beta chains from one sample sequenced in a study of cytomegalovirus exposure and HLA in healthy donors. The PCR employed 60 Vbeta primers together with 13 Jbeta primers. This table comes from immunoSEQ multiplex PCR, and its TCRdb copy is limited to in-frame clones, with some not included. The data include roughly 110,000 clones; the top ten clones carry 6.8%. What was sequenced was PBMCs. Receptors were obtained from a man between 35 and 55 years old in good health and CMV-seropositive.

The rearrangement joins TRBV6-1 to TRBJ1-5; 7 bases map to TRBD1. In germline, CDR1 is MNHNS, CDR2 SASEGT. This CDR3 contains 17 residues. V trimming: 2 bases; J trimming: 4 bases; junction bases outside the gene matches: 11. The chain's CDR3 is CASSERVRQGVNQPQHF. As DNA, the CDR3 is TGTGCCAGCAGTGAACGCGTGAGACAGGGAGTAAATCAGCCCCAGCATTTT.

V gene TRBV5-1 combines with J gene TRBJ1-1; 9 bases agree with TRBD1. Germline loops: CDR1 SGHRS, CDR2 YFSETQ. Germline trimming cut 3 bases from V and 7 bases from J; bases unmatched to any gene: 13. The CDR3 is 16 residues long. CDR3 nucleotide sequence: TGCGCCAGCAGCTCGCTCCTGACAGGGGGATACTTTGAAGCTTTCTTT. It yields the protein CASSSLLTGGYFEAFF.

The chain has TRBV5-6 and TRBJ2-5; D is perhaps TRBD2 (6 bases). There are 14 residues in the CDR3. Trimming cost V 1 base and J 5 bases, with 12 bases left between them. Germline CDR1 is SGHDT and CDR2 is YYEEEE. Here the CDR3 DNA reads TGTGCCAGCAGCTTGAACTCGGAGGGGGAGACCCAGTACTTC. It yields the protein CASSLNSEGETQYF.

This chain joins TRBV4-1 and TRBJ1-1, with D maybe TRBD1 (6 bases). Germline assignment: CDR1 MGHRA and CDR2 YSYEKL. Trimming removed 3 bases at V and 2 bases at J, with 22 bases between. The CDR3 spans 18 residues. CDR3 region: CASSQTGRSGTQNTEAFF. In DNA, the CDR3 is TGCGCCAGCAGCCAGACTGGGCGTTCCGGGACACAAAACACTGAAGCTTTCTTT.

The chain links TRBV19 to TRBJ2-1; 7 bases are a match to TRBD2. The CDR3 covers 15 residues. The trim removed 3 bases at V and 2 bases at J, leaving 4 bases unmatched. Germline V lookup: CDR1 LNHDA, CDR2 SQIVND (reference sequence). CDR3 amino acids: CASSMAGDPYNEQFF. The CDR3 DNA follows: TGTGCCAGTAGTATGGCGGGGGACCCCTACAATGAGCAGTTCTTC.

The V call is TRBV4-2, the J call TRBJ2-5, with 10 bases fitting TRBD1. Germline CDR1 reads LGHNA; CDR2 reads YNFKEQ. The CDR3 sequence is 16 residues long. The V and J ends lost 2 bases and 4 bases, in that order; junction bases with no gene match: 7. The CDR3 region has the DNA TGTGCCAGCAGCCAAACCGGGACAGGGGAAGGAGAGACCCAGTACTTC. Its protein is CASSQTGTGEGETQYF.

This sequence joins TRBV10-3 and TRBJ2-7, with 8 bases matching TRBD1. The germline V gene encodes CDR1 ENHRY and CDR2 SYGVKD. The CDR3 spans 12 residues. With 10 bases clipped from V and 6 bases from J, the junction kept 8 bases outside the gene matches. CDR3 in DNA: TGTGCCACGCGGACAGGGCCGGGCGAGCAGTACTTC. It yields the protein CATRTGPGEQYF.

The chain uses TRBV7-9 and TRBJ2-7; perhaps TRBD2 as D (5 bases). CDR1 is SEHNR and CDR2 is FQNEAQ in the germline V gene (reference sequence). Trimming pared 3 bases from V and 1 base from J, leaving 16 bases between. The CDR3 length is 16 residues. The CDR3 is CASSLYYRRGSYEQYF. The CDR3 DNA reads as TGTGCCAGCAGCTTGTACTACCGCCGAGGGTCCTACGAGCAGTACTTC.

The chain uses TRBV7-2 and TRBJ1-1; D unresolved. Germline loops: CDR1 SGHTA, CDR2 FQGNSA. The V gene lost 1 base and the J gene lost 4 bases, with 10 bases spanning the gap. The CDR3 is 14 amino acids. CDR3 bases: TGTGCCAGCAGCTTAGGGTTCGAGGGCACTGAAGCTTTCTTT. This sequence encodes CASSLGFEGTEAFF.

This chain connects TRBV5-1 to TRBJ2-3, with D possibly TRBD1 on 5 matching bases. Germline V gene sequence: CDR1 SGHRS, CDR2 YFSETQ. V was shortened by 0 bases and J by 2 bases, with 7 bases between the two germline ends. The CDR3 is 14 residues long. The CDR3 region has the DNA TGCGCCAGCAGCTTGGTGGACAACACAGATACGCAGTATTTT. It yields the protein CASSLVDNTDTQYF.

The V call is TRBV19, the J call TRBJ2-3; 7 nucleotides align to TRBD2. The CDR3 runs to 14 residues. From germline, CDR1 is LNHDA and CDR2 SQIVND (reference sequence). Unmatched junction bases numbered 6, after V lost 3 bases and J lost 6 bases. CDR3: CASSMAGVDDTQYF. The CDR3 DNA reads TGTGCCAGTAGTATGGCGGGAGTGGACGATACGCAGTATTTT.

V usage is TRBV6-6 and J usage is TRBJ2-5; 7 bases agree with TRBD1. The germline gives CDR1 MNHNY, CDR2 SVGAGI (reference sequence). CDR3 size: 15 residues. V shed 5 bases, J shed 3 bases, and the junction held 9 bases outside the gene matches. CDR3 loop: CASSGATGPEETQYF. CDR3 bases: TGTGCCAGCAGTGGGGCGACAGGGCCCGAAGAGACCCAGTACTTC.

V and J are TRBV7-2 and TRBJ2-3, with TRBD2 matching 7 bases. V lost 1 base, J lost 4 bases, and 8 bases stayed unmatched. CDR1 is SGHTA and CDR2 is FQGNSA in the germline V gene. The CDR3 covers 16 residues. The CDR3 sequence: CASSLVASGASDTQYF. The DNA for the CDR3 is TGTGCCAGCAGCTTAGTGGCAAGCGGGGCTTCAGATACGCAGTATTTT.

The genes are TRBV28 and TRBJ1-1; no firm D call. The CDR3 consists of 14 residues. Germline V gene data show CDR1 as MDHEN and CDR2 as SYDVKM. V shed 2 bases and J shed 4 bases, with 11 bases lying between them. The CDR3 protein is CASSLGRETTEAFF. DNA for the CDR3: TGTGCCAGCAGTTTAGGGAGGGAGACCACTGAAGCTTTCTTT.

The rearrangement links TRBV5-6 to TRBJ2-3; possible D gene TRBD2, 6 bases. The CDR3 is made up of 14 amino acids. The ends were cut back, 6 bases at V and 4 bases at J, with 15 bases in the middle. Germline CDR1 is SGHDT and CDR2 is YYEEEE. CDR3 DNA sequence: TGTGCCAGCATGGAGGGGTTAATTGCAGATACGCAGTATTTT. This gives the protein CASMEGLIADTQYF.

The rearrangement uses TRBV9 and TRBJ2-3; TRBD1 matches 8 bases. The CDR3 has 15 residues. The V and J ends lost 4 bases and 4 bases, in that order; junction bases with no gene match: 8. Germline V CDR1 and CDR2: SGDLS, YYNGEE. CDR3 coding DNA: TGTGCCAGCAGCCCCCAGTCAGGGGGCGCAGATACGCAGTATTTT. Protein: CASSPQSGGADTQYF.

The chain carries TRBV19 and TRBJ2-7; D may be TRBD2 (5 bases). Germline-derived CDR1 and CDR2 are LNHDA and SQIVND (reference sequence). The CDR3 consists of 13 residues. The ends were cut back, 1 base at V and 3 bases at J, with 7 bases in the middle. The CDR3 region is CASSIGGIYEQYF. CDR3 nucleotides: TGTGCCAGTAGTATAGGAGGGATCTACGAGCAGTACTTC.

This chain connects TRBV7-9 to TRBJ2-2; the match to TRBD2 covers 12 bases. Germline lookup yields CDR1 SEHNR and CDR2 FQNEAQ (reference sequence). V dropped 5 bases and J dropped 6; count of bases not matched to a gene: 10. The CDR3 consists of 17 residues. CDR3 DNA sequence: TGTGCCAGCAGCGAGCGGACTAGCGGGAACAGGGCCGGGGAGCTGTTTTTT. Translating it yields CASSERTSGNRAGELFF.

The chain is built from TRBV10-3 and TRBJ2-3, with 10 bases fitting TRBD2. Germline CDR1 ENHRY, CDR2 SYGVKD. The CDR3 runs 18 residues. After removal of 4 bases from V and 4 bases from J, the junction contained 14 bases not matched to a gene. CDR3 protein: CAISVEGEREGRADTQYF. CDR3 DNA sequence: TGTGCCATCAGTGTTGAGGGGGAGCGGGAGGGCCGGGCAGATACGCAGTATTTT.

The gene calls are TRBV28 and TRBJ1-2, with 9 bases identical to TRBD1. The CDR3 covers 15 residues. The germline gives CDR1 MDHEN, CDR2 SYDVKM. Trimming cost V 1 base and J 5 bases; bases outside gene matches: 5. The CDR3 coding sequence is TGTGCCAGCAGTTTATACCCACAGGGGGCATATGGCTACACCTTC. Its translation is CASSLYPQGAYGYTF.

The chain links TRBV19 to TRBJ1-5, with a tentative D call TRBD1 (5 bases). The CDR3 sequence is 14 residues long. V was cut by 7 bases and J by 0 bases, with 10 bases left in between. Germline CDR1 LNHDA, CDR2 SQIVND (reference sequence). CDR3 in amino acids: CASNTGSSNQPQHF. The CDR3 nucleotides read TGTGCCAGTAACACAGGTTCTAGCAATCAGCCCCAGCATTTT.

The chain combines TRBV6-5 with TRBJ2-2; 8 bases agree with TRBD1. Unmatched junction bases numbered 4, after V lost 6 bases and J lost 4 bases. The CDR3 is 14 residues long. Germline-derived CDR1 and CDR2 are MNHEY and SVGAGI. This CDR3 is CASSLTGGTGELFF. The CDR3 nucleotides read TGTGCCAGCAGCCTCACAGGGGGCACCGGGGAGCTGTTTTTT.

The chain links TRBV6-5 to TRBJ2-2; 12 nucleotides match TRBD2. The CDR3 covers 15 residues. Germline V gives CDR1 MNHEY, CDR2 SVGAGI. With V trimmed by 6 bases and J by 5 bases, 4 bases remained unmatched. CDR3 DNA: TGTGCCAGCAGCACAGGACTAGCGGGGACCGGGGAGCTGTTTTTT. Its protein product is CASSTGLAGTGELFF.

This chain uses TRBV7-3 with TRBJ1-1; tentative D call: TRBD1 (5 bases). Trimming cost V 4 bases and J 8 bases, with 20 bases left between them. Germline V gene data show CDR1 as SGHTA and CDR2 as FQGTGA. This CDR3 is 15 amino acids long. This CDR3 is CASSSSKGLLPEAFF. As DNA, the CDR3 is TGTGCCAGCAGCTCTAGTAAGGGACTTCTGCCCGAAGCTTTCTTT.

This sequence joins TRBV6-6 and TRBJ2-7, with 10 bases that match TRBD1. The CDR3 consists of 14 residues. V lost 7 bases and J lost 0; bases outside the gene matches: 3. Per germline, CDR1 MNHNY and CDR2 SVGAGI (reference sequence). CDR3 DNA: TGTGCCAGCAAACGGACAGGGGGCTCCTACGAGCAGTACTTC. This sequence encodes CASKRTGGSYEQYF.